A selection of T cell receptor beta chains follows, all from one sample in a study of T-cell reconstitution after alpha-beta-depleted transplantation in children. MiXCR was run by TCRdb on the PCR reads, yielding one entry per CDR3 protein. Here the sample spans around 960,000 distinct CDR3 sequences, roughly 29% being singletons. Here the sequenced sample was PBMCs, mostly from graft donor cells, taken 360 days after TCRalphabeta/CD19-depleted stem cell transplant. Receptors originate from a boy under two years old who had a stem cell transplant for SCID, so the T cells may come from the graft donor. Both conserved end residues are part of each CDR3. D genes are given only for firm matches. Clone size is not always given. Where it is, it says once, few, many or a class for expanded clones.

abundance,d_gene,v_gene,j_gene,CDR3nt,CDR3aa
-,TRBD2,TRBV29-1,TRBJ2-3,TGCAGCGTTGAGCTTATGGACATCGAATTAGCCGGGGGGGCGCAGTATTTT,CSVELMDIELAGGAQYF
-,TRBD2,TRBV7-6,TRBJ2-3,TGTGCCAGCAGCTCATCTCCGGGAGGTATCACAGATACGCAGTATTTT,CASSSSPGGITDTQYF
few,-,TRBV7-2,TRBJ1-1,TGTGCCAGCAGCTTAGTAGGGATGGCCACTGAAGCTTTCTTT,CASSLVGMATEAFF
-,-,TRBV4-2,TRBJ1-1,TGTGCCAGCAGCGCTTGGGGGAACACTGAAGCTTTCTTT,CASSAWGNTEAFF
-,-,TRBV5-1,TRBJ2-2,TGCGCCAGCAGCTTGATTCGGGCCGGGGAGCTGTTTTTT,CASSLIRAGELFF
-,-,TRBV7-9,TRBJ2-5,TGTGCCAGCAGCCCACCCGAACAAAAAGAGACCCAGTACTTC,CASSPPEQKETQYF
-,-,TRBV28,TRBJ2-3,TGTGCCAGCAAAGAGGGGTCAGATACGCAGTATTTT,CASKEGSDTQYF
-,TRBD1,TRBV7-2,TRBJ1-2,TGTGCCAGCAGCTTATATAGCACAGGGGATCGAGGCTACACCTTC,CASSLYSTGDRGYTF
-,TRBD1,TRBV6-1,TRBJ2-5,TGTGCCAGCAGTGAAAAGGGTGGGACAGGTAAAGAGACCCAGTACTTC,CASSEKGGTGKETQYF
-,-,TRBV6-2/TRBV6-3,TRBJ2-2,TGTGCCAGCAGTACAAGACGACAGGCCTTCAGCACCGGGGAGCTGTTTTTT,CASSTRRQAFSTGELFF
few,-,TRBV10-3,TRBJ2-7,TGTGCCATCAGTGACCCTCCCAGGGGCCTATCCTACGAGCAGTACTTC,CAISDPPRGLSYEQYF
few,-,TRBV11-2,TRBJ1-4,TGTGCCAGCAGCTTAGGTACTCGGGCCGAAAAACTGTTTTTT,CASSLGTRAEKLFF
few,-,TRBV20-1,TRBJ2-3,TGCAGTGCTAGAGGACCCTTCACAGATACGCAGTATTTT,CSARGPFTDTQYF
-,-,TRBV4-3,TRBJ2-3,TGCGCCAGCAGCCAAGATCTTAGGGGGGGCCCCACAGATACGCAGTATTTT,CASSQDLRGGPTDTQYF
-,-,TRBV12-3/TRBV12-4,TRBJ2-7,TGTGCCAGCCCCCAGTGGGGCGAGCAGTACTTC,CASPQWGEQYF
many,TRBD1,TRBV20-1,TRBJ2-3,TGCAGTGCCACGGGGGACAGGGGAGGAATAGATACGCAGTATTTT,CSATGDRGGIDTQYF
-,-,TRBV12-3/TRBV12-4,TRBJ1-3,TGTGCCAGCAGTTTCCCGGACTCTGGAAACACCATATATTTT,CASSFPDSGNTIYF
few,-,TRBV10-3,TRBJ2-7,TGTGCCATCAGTGGATCCGACGTACGGCTCAACTACGAGCAGTACTTC,CAISGSDVRLNYEQYF
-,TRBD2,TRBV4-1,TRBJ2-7,TGCGCCAGCAGCCATATGTTCCTAGCGGGGACCTCCTACGAGCAGTACTTC,CASSHMFLAGTSYEQYF
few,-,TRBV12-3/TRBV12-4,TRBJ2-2,TGTGCCAGCAGAAAGGACGGCACCGGGGAGCTGTTTTTT,CASRKDGTGELFF
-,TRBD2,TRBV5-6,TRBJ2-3,TGTGCCAGCAGCTGGAGATTCCTAGCGGGGGCCTTAGATACGCAGTATTTT,CASSWRFLAGALDTQYF
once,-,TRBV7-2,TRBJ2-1,TGTGCCAGCAGCTCGACTAGAACAGTCTACAATGAGCAGTTCTTC,CASSSTRTVYNEQFF
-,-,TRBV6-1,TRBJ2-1,TGTGCCAGCAGACGACAGGAGGGGACCTCCTACAATGAGCAGTTCTTC,CASRRQEGTSYNEQFF
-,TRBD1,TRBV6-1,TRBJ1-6,TGTGCCAGCAGCCCTCGGACAGGGGGAAGTTCACCCCTCCACTTT,CASSPRTGGSSPLHF
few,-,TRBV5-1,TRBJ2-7,TGCGCCAGCAGCATACAGTCAGGATCCTACGAGCAGTACTTC,CASSIQSGSYEQYF
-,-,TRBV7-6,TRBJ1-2,TGTGCCAGCAGCAGAAGGCAGGACTCTCTCTATGGCTACACCTTC,CASSRRQDSLYGYTF
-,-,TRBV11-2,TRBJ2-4,TGTGCCAGCAGTCCTAGGGCGCAGGGAGCCAAAAACATTCAGTACTTC,CASSPRAQGAKNIQYF
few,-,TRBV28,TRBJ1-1,TGTGCCAGCATCCCCGTGGCGGAGCTGAACACTGAAGCTTTCTTT,CASIPVAELNTEAFF
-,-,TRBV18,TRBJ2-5,TGTGCCAGCTCATCAACTCCAGGGTGGGAAGAGACCCAGTACTTC,CASSSTPGWEETQYF
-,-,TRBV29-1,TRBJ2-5,TGCAGCGGCCTGGGACTCCAAGAGACCCAGTACTTC,CSGLGLQETQYF
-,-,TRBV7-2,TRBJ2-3,TGTGCCAGCAGCTTTGACGCGGGGTTCACAGATACGCAGTATTTT,CASSFDAGFTDTQYF
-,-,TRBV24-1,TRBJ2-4,TGTGCCACCAGTGATTTGTCCGCAAACATTCAGTACTTC,CATSDLSANIQYF
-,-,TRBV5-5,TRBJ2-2,TGTGCCAGCAGCTTGGACATCAGGGCCGGGGAGCTGTTTTTT,CASSLDIRAGELFF
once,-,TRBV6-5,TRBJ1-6,TGTGCCAGCAGTTACATCAGGGGTTATTCACCCCTCCACTTT,CASSYIRGYSPLHF